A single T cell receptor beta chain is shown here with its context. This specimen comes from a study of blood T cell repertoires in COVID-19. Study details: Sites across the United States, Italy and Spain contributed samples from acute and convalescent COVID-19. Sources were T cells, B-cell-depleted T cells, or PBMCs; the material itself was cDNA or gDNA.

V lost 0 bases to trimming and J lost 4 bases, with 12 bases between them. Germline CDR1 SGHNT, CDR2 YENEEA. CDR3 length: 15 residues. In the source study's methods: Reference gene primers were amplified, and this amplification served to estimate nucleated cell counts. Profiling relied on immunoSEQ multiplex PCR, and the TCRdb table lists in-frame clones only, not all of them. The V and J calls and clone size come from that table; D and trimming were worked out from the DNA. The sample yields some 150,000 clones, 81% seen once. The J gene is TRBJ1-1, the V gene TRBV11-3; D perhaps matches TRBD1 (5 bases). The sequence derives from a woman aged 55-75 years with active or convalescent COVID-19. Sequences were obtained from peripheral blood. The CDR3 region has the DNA TGTGCCAGCAGCTTAGACGGGGGTGCGGGCACTGAAGCTTTCTTT. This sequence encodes CASSLDGGAGTEAFF. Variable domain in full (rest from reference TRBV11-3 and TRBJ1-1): EAGVVQSPRYKIIEKKQPVAFWCNPISGHNTLYWYLQNLGQGPELLIRYENEEAVDDSQLPKDRFSAERLKGVDSTLKIQPAELGDSAVYLCASSLDGGAGTEAFFGQGTRLTVV.